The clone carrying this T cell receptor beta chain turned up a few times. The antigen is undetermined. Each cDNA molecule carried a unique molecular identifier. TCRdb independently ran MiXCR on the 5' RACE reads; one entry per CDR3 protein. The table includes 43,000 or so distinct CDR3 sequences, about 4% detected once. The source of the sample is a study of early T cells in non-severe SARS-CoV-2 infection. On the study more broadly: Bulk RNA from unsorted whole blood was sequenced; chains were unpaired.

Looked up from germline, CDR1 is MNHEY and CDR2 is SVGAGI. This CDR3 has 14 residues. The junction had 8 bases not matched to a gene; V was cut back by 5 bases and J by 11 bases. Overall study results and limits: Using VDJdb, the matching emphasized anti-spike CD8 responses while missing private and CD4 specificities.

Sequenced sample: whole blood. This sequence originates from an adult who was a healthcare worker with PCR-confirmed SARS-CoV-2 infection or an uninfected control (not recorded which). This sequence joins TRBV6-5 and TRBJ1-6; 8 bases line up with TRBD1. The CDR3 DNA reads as TGTGCCAGCAGTGACCGGACAGGGACCACACCCCTCCACTTT. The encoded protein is CASSDRTGTTPLHF.